Included here is one TCR beta chain sequence, with context. There were TCR beta CDR3 regions amplified from RNA transcripts. Initially, a first-round RT-PCR of the TCR CDR3 employed the HTBI primer set. MiXCR, run by TCRdb on the multiplex PCR reads, gives a single entry per CDR3 protein. The sample yields 600,000 to 700,000 distinct CDR3 sequences, 40% to 55% seen once. The CDR3 consists of 15 residues. Per germline, CDR1 SGHAT and CDR2 FQNNGV. With 4 bases clipped from V and 7 bases from J, the junction kept 10 bases outside the gene matches. The data originate from a study of T cells in Graves' hyperthyroidism and ophthalmopathy.

This sequence was found in an adult man with Graves' disease, either hyperthyroidism or ophthalmopathy (not recorded which). Source material: peripheral blood or thyroid tissue (not recorded which). The chain joins TRBV11-2 to TRBJ1-2; 9 nucleotides align to TRBD1. For the CDR3, the DNA is TGTGCCAGCAGCTCCGGACAGGGGATGTTCCGTGGCTACACCTTC. Translating it yields CASSSGQGMFRGYTF.